This TCR beta chain was captured in a study of early T cells in non-severe SARS-CoV-2 infection. Turning to the study itself: The study sequenced bulk RNA from unsorted whole blood, with chains unpaired.

Researchers attached unique molecular identifiers to individual cDNA molecules. One entry per CDR3 protein results from TCRdb running MiXCR on the 5' RACE reads. The data show 90,000 to 130,000 distinct CDR3 sequences, 10% to 15% seen once. The CDR3 has 16 residues. Germline values: CDR1 DFQATT, CDR2 SNEGSKA (reference sequence). The V end was cut by 6 bases, the J end by 2 bases, with 21 bases between. V and J are TRBV20-1 and TRBJ2-3; D call uncertain. The sample here was whole blood, taken at baseline. The source of this sequence is an adult who was a healthcare worker with PCR-confirmed SARS-CoV-2 infection or an uninfected control (not recorded which). CDR3 nucleotide sequence: TGCAGTGCCAACCCCCCCCTAGGAACGTTCACAGATACGCAGTATTTT. It is translated as CSANPPLGTFTDTQYF.